Following are 10 T cell receptor beta chains from one sample sequenced in a study of shared clonotypes between healthy human individuals. This table comes from immunoSEQ multiplex PCR, and its TCRdb copy is limited to in-frame clones, with some not included. The table records 2,500,000 or so clones, about 90% of them present only once. Material: naive CD4+ T cells from PBMCs. This sample's subset: CD45RA+ positively selected. These receptors came from a young man in good health. Some clones in this sample may be carry-over from other donors' samples.

Regarding this clone: Other DNA sequences in this sample translate to the same CDR3. DNA of the CDR3: TGTGCCAGCAGCCCGGACAGAACAGATACGCAGTATTTT. Protein product: CASSPDRTDTQYF. The chain couples TRBV11-2 to TRBJ2-3, with D possibly TRBD1 on 6 matching bases. CDR1 and CDR2 from the germline V gene are SGHAT and FQNNGV. This CDR3 is built from 13 residues. V was pared by 5 bases and J by 3 bases, with 9 bases between.

This rearrangement joins TRBV7-9 to TRBJ2-1, with 7 bases identical to TRBD2. The V gene end was trimmed by 5 bases and the J gene end by 7 bases; junction bases not matched to a gene: 11. The germline gives CDR1 SEHNR, CDR2 FQNEAQ (reference sequence). This CDR3 is 15 amino acids long. DNA of the CDR3: TGTGCCAGCAGCGAGCCCGGGCAGGGAGGGAATGAGCAGTTCTTC. Translated: CASSEPGQGGNEQFF.

The chain employs TRBV9 and TRBJ1-3; D is perhaps TRBD1 (6 bases). From germline, CDR1 is SGDLS and CDR2 YYNGEE. V dropped 4 bases and J dropped 0 bases, with 17 bases sitting between them. This CDR3 region has 17 residues. DNA for the CDR3: TGTGCCAGCAGCCCTTCCGGGGGGCCTTACTCTGGAAACACCATATATTTT. Protein: CASSPSGGPYSGNTIYF.

The gene calls are TRBV7-3 and TRBJ2-5, with TRBD1 matching 8 bases. Unmatched junction bases numbered 13, after V lost 8 bases and J lost 5 bases. The CDR3 is 15 amino acids. Germline V gene lookup returns CDR1 SGHTA and CDR2 FQGTGA. In DNA form, the CDR3 reads TGTGCCAGCGCCACAGGGGGTGGAGGGCACGAGACCCAGTACTTC. Its translation is CASATGGGGHETQYF.

The chain couples TRBV30 to TRBJ2-3; D remains ambiguous. Trimming left V 6 bases short and J 4 bases short, with 11 bases between. Germline V gene lookup returns CDR1 GTSNPN and CDR2 SVGIG (reference sequence). This CDR3 contains 12 residues. The CDR3 DNA reads TGTGCCTGTGTCCCGGGTCCAGATACGCAGTATTTT. It encodes CACVPGPDTQYF.

The chain is built from TRBV5-1 and TRBJ2-1; perhaps D is TRBD1 or TRBD2 (6 bases each). The CDR3 length is 15 residues. Deletions cut 1 base from V and 8 bases from J, with 16 bases between. Germline V gives CDR1 SGHRS, CDR2 YFSETQ. CDR3 sequence: CASSLTGGGTYEQFF. In DNA form, the CDR3 reads TGCGCCAGCAGCTTGACTGGGGGCGGGACCTATGAGCAGTTCTTC.

CDR3 region: CASSQVTLGTPGELFF. DNA of the CDR3: TGCGCCAGCAGCCAAGTAACTCTTGGTACGCCCGGGGAGCTGTTTTTT. V gene TRBV4-1 combines with J gene TRBJ2-2; D gene ambiguous. Trimming removed 1 base at V and 6 bases at J, with 15 bases between. The CDR3 runs to 16 residues. In germline, CDR1 is MGHRA, CDR2 YSYEKL.

The chain recombines TRBV5-1 with TRBJ1-4; D ambiguous. V lost 4 bases, J lost 3 bases, and 10 bases lay in between. The CDR3 length is 14 residues. CDR1 is SGHRS, CDR2 YFSETQ, per germline. In nucleotides, the CDR3 is TGCGCCAGCAGCCTCGACGGAGCTAATGAAAAACTGTTTTTT. It codes for CASSLDGANEKLFF.

This clone was seen just once. The chain recombines TRBV28 with TRBJ2-7; no clear D gene. The V and J ends lost 6 bases and 7 bases respectively, with 28 bases between them. This CDR3 has 17 amino acids. CDR1 MDHEN and CDR2 SYDVKM come from the germline V gene. This chain's CDR3 is CASRSFSSATGVWEQYF. The CDR3 DNA sequence: TGTGCCAGCAGAAGTTTTTCGTCAGCCACGGGCGTCTGGGAGCAGTACTTC.

This rearrangement joins TRBV5-4 to TRBJ2-7, with 9 bases fitting TRBD1. This CDR3 contains 16 residues. Germline-derived CDR1 and CDR2 are SGHNT and YYREEE (reference sequence). Trimming removed 4 bases from V and 7 bases from J; junction bases left unmatched: 15. The CDR3 protein is CASSGRVGTGTGEQYF. The CDR3 DNA is TGTGCCAGCAGCGGGAGGGTCGGGACAGGGACAGGAGAGCAGTACTTC. Filled out from reference TRBV5-4 and TRBJ2-7, the complete variable domain reads ETGVTQSPTHLIKTRGQQVTLRCSSQSGHNTVSWYQQALGQGPQFIFQYYREEENGRGNFPPRFSGLQFPNYSSELNVNALELDDSALYLCASSGRVGTGTGEQYFGPGTRLTVT.